This TCR beta chain was recovered during a study of blood T cell repertoires in COVID-19. Looking at the study overall: Some COVID-19 samples were acute and others convalescent; all came from the United States, Italy and Spain. Sources were T cells, B-cell-depleted T cells, or PBMCs; the material itself was cDNA or gDNA.

Original data processing: Using reference gene primer amplification, nucleated cell counts were estimated. Here immunoSEQ multiplex PCR was the method, and the copy in TCRdb shows in-frame clones only, minus some. V and J calls and clone size come straight from that table; D and trimming were deduced from the DNA. The sample includes about 60,000 clones, 80% to 85% seen only once; the top ten take about 16%. The CDR3 is made up of 14 amino acids. V was pared by 4 bases and J by 9 bases, with 4 bases of the junction left unmatched. CDR1 and CDR2 (germline): SGHRS, YFSETQ. V usage is TRBV5-1 and J usage is TRBJ1-6; 10 bases match TRBD1. Material for sequencing was peripheral blood. This TCR was recovered from a man in his sixties with COVID-19, enrolled during active disease. In DNA, the CDR3 is TGCGCCAGCAGCCCCGACAGGGGGCGTTCACCCCTCCACTTT. Translation gives CASSPDRGRSPLHF.